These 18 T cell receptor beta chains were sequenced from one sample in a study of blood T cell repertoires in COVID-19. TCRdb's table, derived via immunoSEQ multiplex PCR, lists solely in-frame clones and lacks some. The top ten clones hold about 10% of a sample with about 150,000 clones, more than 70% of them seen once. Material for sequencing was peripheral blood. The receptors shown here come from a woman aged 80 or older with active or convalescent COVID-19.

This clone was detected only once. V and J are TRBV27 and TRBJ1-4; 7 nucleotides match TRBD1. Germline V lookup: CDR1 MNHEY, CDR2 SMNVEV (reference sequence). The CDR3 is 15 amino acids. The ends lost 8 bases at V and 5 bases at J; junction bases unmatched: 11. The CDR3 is CASSPPGQRNEKLFF. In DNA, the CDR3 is TGTGCCAGCTCCCCTCCGGGACAGAGGAATGAAAAACTGTTTTTT.

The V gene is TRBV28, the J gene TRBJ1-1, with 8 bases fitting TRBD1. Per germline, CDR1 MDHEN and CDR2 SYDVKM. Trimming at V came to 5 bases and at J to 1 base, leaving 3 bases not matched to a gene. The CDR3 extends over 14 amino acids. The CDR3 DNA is TGTGCCAGCAGTCCCGACAGGGGGAACACTGAAGCTTTCTTT. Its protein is CASSPDRGNTEAFF. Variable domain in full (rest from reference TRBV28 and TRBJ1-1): DVKVTQSSRYLVKRTGEKVFLECVQDMDHENMFWYRQDPGLGLRLIYFSYDVKMKEKGDIPEGYSVSREKKERFSLILESASTNQTSMYLCASSPDRGNTEAFFGQGTRLTVV.

CDR3 sequence reads: CASNPTGGLYGYTF. CDR3 sequence (DNA): TGTGCCAGCAACCCGACGGGGGGTCTCTATGGCTACACCTTC. The V call is TRBV28, the J call TRBJ1-2; D is possibly TRBD1 (5 bases). V was shortened by 7 bases and J by 4 bases, with 16 bases between the two germline ends. The CDR3 spans 14 residues. Germline-derived CDR1 and CDR2 are MDHEN and SYDVKM.

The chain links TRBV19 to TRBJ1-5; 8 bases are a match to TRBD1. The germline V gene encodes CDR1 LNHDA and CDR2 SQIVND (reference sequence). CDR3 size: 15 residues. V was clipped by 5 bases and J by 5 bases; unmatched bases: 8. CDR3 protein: CASSGRDRNYQPQHF. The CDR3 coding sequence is TGTGCCAGTAGTGGCCGGGACAGGAATTATCAGCCCCAGCATTTT.

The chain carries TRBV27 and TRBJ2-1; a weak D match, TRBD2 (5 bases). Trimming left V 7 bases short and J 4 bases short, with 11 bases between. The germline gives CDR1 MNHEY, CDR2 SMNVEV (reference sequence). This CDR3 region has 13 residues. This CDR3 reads CASTVPGYNEQFF. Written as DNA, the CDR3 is TGTGCCAGCACCGTCCCGGGGTACAATGAGCAGTTCTTC.

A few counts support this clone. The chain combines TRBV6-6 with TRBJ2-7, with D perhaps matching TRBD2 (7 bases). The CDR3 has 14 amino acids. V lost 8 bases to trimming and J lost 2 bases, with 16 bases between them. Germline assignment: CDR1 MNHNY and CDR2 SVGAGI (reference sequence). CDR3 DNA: TGTGCCAGCTTCCTAGGGGGGGCCCCCTACGAGCAGTACTTC. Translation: CASFLGGAPYEQYF.

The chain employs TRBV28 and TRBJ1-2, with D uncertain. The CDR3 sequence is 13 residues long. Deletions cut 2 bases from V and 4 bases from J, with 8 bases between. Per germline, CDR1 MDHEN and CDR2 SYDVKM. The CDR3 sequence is CASSLQPGYGYTF. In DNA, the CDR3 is TGTGCCAGCAGTTTACAGCCAGGCTATGGCTACACCTTC.

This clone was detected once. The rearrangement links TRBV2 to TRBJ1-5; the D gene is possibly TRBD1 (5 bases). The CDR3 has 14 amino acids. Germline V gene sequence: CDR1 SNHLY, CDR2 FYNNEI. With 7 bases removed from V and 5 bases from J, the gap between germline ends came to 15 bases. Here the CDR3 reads CASMTEGRDQPQHF. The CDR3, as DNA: TGTGCCAGCATGACGGAGGGGCGCGATCAGCCCCAGCATTTT. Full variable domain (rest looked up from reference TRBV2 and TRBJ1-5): EPEVTQTPSHQVTQMGQEVILRCVPISNHLYFYWYRQILGQKVEFLVSFYNNEISEKSEIFDDQFSVERPDGSNFTLKIRSTKLEDSAMYFCASMTEGRDQPQHFGDGTRLSIL.

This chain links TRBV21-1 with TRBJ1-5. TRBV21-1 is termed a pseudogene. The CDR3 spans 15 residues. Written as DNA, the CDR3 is TGTGCCAGCAGCAAAGTTTACCGGTACAATCAGCCCCAGCATTTT. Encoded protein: CASSKVYRYNQPQHF.

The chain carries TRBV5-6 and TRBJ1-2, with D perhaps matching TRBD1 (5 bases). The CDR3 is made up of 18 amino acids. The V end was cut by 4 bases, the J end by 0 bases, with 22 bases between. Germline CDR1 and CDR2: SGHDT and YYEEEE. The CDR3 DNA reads TGTGCCAGCAGCCTACCCCGTCGGGGGGTCGCGGCTAACTATGGCTACACCTTC. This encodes CASSLPRRGVAANYGYTF.

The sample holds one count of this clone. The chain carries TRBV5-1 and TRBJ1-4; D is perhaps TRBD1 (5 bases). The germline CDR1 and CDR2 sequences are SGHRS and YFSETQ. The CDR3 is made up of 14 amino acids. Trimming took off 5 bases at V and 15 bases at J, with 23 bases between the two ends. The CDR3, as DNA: TGCGCCAGCAGGCTAGGCACGTCGTCACAGGAGTTGTTTTTT. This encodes CASRLGTSSQELFF. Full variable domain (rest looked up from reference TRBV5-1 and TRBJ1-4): KAGVTQTPRYLIKTRGQQVTLSCSPISGHRSVSWYQQTPGQGLQFLFEYFSETQRNKGNFPGRFSGRQFSNSRSEMNVSTLELGDSALYLCASRLGTSSQELFFGSGTQLSVL.

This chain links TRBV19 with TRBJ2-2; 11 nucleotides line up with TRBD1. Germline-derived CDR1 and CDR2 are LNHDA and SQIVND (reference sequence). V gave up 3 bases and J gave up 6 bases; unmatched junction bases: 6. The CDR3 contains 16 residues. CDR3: CASSMGTGGKAGELFF. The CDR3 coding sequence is TGTGCCAGTAGTATGGGGACAGGGGGTAAGGCCGGGGAGCTGTTTTTT.

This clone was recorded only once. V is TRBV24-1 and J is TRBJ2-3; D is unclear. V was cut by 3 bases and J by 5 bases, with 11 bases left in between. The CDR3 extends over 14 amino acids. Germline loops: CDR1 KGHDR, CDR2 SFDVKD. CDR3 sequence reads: CATSDRRDRDTQYF. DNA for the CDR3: TGTGCCACCAGTGATCGGAGAGACCGAGATACGCAGTATTTT.

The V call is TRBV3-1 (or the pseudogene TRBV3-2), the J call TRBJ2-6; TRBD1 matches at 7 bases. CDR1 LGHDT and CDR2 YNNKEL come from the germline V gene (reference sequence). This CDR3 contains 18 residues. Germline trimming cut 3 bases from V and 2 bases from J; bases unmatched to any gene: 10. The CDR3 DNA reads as TGTGCCAGCAGCCAGGAACTCCAGGGGGTCCCTGGGGCCAACGTCCTGACTTTC. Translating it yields CASSQELQGVPGANVLTF.

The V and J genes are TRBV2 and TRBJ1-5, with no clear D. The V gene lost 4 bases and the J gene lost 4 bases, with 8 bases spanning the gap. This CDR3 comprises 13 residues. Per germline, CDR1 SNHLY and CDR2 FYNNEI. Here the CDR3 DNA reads TGTGCCAGCAGTGCGGTCCGTAATCAGCCCCAGCATTTT. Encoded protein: CASSAVRNQPQHF. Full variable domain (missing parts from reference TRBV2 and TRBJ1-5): EPEVTQTPSHQVTQMGQEVILRCVPISNHLYFYWYRQILGQKVEFLVSFYNNEISEKSEIFDDQFSVERPDGSNFTLKIRSTKLEDSAMYFCASSAVRNQPQHFGDGTRLSIL.

DNA for the CDR3: TGTGCCAGTAGTATCTCCGGGACAGGGAATTGGGGCTATGGCTACACCTTC. Its protein product is CASSISGTGNWGYGYTF. The rearrangement uses TRBV19 and TRBJ1-2; 9 nucleotides agree with TRBD1. The V gene end was trimmed by 3 bases and the J gene end by 4 bases; junction bases not matched to a gene: 12. The CDR3 loop spans 17 amino acids. Germline CDR1 is LNHDA and CDR2 is SQIVND (reference sequence).

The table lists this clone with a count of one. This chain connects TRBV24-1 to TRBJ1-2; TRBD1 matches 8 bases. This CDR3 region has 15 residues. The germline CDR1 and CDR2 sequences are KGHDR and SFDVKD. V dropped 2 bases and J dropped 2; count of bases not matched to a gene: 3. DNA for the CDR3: TGTGCCACCAGTGATTCCGGACAGGGAAACTATGGCTACACCTTC. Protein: CATSDSGQGNYGYTF.

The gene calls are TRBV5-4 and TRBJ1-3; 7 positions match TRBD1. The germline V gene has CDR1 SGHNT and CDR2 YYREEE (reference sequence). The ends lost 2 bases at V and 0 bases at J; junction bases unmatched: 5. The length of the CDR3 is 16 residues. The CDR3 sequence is CASSLWDSFSGNTIYF. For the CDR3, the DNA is TGTGCCAGCAGCTTATGGGACAGTTTCTCTGGAAACACCATATATTTT.